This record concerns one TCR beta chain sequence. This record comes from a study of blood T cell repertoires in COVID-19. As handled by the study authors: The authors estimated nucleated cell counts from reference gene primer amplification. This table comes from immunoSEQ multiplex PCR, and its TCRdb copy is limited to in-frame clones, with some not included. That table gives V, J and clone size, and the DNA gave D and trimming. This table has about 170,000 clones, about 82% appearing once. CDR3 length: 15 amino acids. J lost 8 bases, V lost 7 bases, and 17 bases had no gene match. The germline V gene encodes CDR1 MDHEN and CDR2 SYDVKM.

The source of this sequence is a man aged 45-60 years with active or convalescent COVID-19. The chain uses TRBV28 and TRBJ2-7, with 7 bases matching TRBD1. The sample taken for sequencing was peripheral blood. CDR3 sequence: CASTLTGAQSVQQYF. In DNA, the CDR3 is TGTGCCAGCACCCTTACAGGGGCCCAGAGTGTGCAGCAGTACTTC. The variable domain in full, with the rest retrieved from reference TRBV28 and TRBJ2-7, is DVKVTQSSRYLVKRTGEKVFLECVQDMDHENMFWYRQDPGLGLRLIYFSYDVKMKEKGDIPEGYSVSREKKERFSLILESASTNQTSMYLCASTLTGAQSVQQYFGPGTRLTVT.